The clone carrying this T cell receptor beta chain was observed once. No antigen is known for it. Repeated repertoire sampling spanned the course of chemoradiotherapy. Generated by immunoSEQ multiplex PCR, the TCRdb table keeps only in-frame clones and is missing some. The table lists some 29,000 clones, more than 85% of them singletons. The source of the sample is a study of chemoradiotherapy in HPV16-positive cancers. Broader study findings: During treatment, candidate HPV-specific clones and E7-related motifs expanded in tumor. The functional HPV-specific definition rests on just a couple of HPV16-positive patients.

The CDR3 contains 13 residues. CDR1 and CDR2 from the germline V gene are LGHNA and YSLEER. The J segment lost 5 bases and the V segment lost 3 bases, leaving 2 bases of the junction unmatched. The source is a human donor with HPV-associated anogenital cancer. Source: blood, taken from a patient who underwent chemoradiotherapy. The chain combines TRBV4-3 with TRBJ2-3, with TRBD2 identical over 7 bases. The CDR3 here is CASSQGLRDTQYF. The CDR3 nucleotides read TGCGCCAGCAGCCAGGGACTACGAGATACGCAGTATTTT.